Reported below is one T cell receptor beta chain. What it recognizes is unknown. The sample belongs to a study of PD-1 blockade in classical Hodgkin lymphoma. Libraries were prepared by immunoSEQ multiplex PCR; TCRdb keeps only in-frame clonotypes and omits some of them. Of approximately 17,000 clones in the sample, roughly 81% were seen once. General study results and limits: Reports indicated that newly diagnosed patients had lower baseline TCR diversity than healthy donors did. Why repertoires differed is undefined; disease activity or prior therapy possibly contributed.

The CDR3 is 16 residues long. V lost 3 bases to trimming and J lost 0 bases, with 14 bases between them. Germline assignment: CDR1 MDHEN and CDR2 SYDVKM. Time point denoted: newly diagnosed, previously untreated cHL patient sample. PBMCs from untreated, newly diagnosed classical Hodgkin lymphoma were comparison samples. The rearrangement uses TRBV28 and TRBJ1-1; a possible D gene is TRBD1 (5 bases). Input material: peripheral blood mononuclear cells (PBMCs). The sequence was collected from a human donor with classical Hodgkin lymphoma. The CDR3 bases are TGTGCCAGCAGTTTTGGTCTCGGGGGGGTGAACACTGAAGCTTTCTTT. This gives the protein CASSFGLGGVNTEAFF.